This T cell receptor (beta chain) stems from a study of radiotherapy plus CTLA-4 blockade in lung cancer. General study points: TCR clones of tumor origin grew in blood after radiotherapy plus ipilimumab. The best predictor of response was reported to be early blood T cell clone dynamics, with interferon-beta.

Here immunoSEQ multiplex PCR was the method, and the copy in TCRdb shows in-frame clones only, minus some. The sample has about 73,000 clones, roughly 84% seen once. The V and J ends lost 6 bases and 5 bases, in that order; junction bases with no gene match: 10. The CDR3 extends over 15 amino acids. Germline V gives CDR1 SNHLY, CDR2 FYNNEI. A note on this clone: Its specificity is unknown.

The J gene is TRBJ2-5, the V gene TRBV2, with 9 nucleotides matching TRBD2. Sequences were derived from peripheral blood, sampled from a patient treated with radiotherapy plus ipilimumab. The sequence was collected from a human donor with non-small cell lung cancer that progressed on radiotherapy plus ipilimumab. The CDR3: CASRATSGEGETQYF. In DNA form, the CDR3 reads TGTGCCAGCAGGGCGACTAGCGGAGAGGGGGAGACCCAGTACTTC.